The 4 T cell receptor beta chains given below trace back to one sample, sequenced in a study of OX40 agonist ivuxolimab in advanced cancers. Here immunoSEQ multiplex PCR was the method, and the copy in TCRdb shows in-frame clones only, minus some. The sample has 70,000 to 75,000 clones; roughly four fifths are singletons. The sample was CD4+ or CD8+ T cells sorted from blood, taken in a trial of the OX40 agonist ivuxolimab. These receptors all come from an adult with an advanced solid tumor such as melanoma, head and neck, liver or kidney cancer.

This clone was detected a few times. The chain links TRBV27 to TRBJ2-4, with D perhaps matching TRBD1 (7 bases). The CDR3 has 15 amino acids. The V end lost 4 bases, the J end lost 8 bases, and 18 bases lay between the germline ends. Looked up from germline, CDR1 is MNHEY and CDR2 is SMNVEV (reference sequence). CDR3 protein: CASSSRDSYWDIQYF. DNA for the CDR3: TGTGCCAGCAGTTCGCGGGACAGCTACTGGGACATTCAGTACTTC.

This clone has just a few counts. The chain uses TRBV6-6 and TRBJ2-1; D possibly uses TRBD1 or TRBD2 (5 bases each). The germline V and J ends were trimmed by 2 bases and 8 bases, with 13 bases remaining between them. Germline CDR1 and CDR2: MNHNY and SVGAGI (reference sequence). This CDR3 comprises 14 residues. In DNA, the CDR3 is TGTGCCAGCAGTTACGGGGCGGGCAATCATGAGCAGTTCTTC. Protein: CASSYGAGNHEQFF.

There are a few counts of this clone. The chain combines TRBV9 with TRBJ2-1; D gene ambiguous. Germline V CDR1 and CDR2: SGDLS, YYNGEE. The CDR3 runs to 16 residues. Trimming shortened V by 4 bases and J by 3 bases, and 17 bases separated the two germline ends. CDR3: CASSPSGTSLYNEQFF. The CDR3 DNA reads TGTGCCAGCAGCCCTTCCGGCACTTCCCTCTACAATGAGCAGTTCTTC.

This chain joins TRBV5-4 and TRBJ2-3; TRBD2 aligns across 12 bases. The CDR3 spans 15 residues. Germline V gene sequence: CDR1 SGHNT, CDR2 YYREEE (reference sequence). V gave up 3 bases and J gave up 3 bases; unmatched junction bases: 2. The CDR3 reads CASSSGLAGTDTQYF. The CDR3, as DNA: TGTGCCAGCAGCTCCGGACTAGCGGGAACAGATACGCAGTATTTT.